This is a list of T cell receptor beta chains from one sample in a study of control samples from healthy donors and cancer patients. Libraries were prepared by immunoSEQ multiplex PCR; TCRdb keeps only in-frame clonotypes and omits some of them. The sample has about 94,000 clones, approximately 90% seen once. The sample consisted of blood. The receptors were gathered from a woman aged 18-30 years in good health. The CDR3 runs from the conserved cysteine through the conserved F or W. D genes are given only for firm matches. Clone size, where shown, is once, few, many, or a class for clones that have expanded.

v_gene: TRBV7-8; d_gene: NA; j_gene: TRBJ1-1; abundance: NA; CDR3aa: CASSLVGPTEAFF; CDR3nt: TGTGCCAGCAGCTTAGTAGGTCCCACTGAAGCTTTCTTT
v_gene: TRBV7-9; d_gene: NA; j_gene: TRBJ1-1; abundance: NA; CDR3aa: CASSPTPLNTEAFF; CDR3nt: TGTGCCAGCAGCCCAACCCCATTGAACACTGAAGCTTTCTTT
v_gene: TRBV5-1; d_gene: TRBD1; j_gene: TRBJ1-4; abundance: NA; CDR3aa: CASSLATGGSGEKLFF; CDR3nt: TGCGCCAGCAGCTTGGCCACAGGGGGTTCAGGTGAAAAACTGTTTTTT
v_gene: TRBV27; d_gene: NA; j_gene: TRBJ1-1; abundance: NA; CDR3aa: CASSSEPGDPDGNTEAFF; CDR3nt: TGTGCCAGCAGTTCCGAACCAGGTGACCCAGACGGGAACACTGAAGCTTTCTTT
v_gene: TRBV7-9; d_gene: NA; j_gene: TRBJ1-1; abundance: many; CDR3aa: CASSFVNTEAFF; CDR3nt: TGTGCCAGCAGCTTCGTGAACACTGAAGCTTTCTTT
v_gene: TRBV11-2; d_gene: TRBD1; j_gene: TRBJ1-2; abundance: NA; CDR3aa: CASSFQGADGYTF; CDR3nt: TGTGCCAGCAGCTTTCAGGGGGCGGATGGCTACACCTTC
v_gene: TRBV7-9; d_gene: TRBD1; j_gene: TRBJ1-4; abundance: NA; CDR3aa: CASSPSPGTGDEKLFF; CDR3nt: TGTGCCAGCAGCCCCAGCCCCGGGACAGGGGATGAAAAACTGTTTTTT
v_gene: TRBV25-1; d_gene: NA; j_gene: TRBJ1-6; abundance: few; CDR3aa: CASNPHTGSPLHF; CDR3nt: TGTGCCAGCAACCCTCACACCGGTTCACCCCTCCACTTT
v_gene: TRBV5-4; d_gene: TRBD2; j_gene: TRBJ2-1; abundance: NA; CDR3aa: CASRLAGVDEQFF; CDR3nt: TGTGCCAGCCGACTAGCGGGAGTCGATGAGCAGTTCTTC
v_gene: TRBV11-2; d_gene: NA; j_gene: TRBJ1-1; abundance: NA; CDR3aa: CASSLITEAFF; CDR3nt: TGTGCCAGCAGCTTAATCACTGAAGCTTTCTTT
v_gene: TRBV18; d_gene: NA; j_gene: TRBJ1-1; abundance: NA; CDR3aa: CASSPPSVGEGTEAFF; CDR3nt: TGTGCCAGCTCACCGCCCTCGGTTGGGGAGGGGACTGAAGCTTTCTTT
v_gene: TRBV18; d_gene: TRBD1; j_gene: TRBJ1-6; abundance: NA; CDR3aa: CASSSQTGVDNSPLHF; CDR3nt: TGTGCCAGCTCATCCCAGACAGGGGTTGATAATTCACCCCTCCACTTT
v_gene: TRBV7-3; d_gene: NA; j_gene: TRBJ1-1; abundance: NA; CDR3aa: CASSLGLGNTEAFF; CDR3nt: TGTGCCAGCAGCTTAGGTTTAGGTAACACTGAAGCTTTCTTT
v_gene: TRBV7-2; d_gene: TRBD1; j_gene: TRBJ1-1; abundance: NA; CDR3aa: CASSPPNRGRNEAFF; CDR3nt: TGTGCCAGCAGCCCTCCAAACAGGGGCCGAAATGAAGCTTTCTTT
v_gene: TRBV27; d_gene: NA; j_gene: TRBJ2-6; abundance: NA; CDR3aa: CATRDASVGANVLTF; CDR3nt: TGTGCCACCCGGGACGCGTCCGTTGGGGCCAACGTCCTGACTTTC
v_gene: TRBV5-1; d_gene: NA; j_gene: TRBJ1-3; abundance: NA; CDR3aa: CASSLQSRGNTIYF; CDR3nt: TGCGCCAGCAGCTTACAGTCGAGAGGAAACACCATATATTTT
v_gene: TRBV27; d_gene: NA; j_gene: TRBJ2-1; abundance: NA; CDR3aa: CASSPLKQFF; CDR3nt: TGTGCCAGCAGTCCCCTGAAGCAGTTCTTC
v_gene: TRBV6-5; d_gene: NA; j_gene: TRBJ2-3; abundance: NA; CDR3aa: CASSYSGISDTQYF; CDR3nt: TGTGCCAGCAGTTACTCGGGGATCTCAGATACGCAGTATTTT
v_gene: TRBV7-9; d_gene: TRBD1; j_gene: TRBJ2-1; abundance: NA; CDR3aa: CASSSGTGGEQFF; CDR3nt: TGTGCCAGCAGCTCCGGGACAGGGGGTGAGCAGTTCTTC
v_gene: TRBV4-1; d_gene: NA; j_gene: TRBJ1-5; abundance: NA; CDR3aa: CASSQIIADPVGEPQHF; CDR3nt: TGCGCCAGCAGCCAAATAATAGCGGACCCCGTGGGTGAGCCCCAGCATTTT
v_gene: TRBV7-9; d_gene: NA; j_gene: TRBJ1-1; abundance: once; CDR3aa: CASSLGGGLTEAFF; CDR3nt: TGTGCCAGCAGCTTAGGGGGAGGGTTGACTGAAGCTTTCTTT
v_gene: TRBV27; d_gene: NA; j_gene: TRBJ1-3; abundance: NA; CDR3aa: CASSRGGHSGNTIYF; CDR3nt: TGTGCCAGCAGCCGAGGGGGGCACTCTGGAAACACCATATATTTT
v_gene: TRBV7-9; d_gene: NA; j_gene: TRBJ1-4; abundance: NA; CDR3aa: CASSDSPNEKLFF; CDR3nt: TGTGCCAGCAGCGACAGCCCTAATGAAAAACTGTTTTTT
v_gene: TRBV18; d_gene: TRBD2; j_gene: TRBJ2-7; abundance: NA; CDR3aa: CASSPAPSGGYYEQYF; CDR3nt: TGTGCCAGCTCACCAGCCCCCAGCGGGGGGTACTACGAGCAGTACTTC
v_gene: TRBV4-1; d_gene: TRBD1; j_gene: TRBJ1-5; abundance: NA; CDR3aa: CASSQGQLNQPQHF; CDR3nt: TGCGCCAGCAGCCAGGGACAGCTAAATCAGCCCCAGCATTTT
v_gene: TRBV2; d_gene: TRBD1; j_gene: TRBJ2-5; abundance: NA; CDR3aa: CASSEPDRERETQYF; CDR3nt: TGTGCCAGCAGTGAGCCGGACAGGGAAAGAGAGACCCAGTACTTC
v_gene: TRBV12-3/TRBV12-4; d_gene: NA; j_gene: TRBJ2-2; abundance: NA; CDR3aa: CASMDTGELFF; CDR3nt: TGTGCCAGCATGGACACCGGGGAGCTGTTTTTT
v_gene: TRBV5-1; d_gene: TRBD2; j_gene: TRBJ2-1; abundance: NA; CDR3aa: CASSFQLTSDEQFF; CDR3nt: TGCGCCAGCAGCTTCCAACTTACTAGCGATGAGCAGTTCTTC
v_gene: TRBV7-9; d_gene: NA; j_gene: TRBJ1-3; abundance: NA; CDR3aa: CASSLVQGSGNTIYF; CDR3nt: TGTGCCAGCAGCTTAGTACAGGGCTCTGGAAACACCATATATTTT
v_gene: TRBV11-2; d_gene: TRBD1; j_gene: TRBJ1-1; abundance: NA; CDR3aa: CASRPVGTGGPNTEAFF; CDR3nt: TGTGCCAGCAGGCCCGTTGGGACAGGGGGCCCGAACACTGAAGCTTTCTTT
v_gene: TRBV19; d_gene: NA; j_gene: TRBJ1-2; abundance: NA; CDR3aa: CASSIAGPPGDYGYTF; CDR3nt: TGTGCCAGTAGTATAGCGGGTCCCCCCGGCGACTATGGCTACACCTTC
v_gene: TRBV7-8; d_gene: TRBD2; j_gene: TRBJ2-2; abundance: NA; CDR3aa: CASSSIAGGNTGELFF; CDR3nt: TGTGCCAGCAGCTCGATAGCGGGGGGGAACACCGGGGAGCTGTTTTTT
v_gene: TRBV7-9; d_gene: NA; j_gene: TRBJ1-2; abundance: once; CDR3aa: CASSNLAGNYGYTF; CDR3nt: TGTGCCAGCAGCAACCTCGCAGGGAACTATGGCTACACCTTC
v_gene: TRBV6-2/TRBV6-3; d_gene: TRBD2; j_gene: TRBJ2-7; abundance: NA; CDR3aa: CASSYSLAGGISYEQYF; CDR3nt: TGTGCCAGCAGTTACTCACTAGCGGGGGGGATCTCCTACGAGCAGTACTTC
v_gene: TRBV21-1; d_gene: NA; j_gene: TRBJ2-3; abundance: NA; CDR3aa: CASNLRGGGLERTDTQYF; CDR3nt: TGTGCCAGCAACCTACGAGGTGGGGGTTTGGAGCGCACAGATACGCAGTATTTT
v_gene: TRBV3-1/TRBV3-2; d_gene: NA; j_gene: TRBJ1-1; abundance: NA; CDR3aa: CASSQDNRWGPTEAFF; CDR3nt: TGTGCCAGCAGCCAAGATAATCGGTGGGGTCCCACTGAAGCTTTCTTT
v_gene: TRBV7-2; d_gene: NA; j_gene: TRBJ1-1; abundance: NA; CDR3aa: CASSTDRNTEAFF; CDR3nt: TGTGCCAGCAGCACGGACAGGAACACTGAAGCTTTCTTT
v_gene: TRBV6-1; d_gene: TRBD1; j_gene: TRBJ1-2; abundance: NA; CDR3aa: CASSEAMAGGYGYTF; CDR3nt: TGTGCCAGCAGTGAAGCGATGGCAGGGGGCTATGGCTACACCTTC
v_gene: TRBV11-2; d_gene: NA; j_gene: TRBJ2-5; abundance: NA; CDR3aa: CASSLGLVGTQYF; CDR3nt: TGTGCCAGCAGCTTAGGGCTCGTAGGGACCCAGTACTTC
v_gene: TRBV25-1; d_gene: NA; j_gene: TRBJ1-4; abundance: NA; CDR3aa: CASSAGTPDEKLFF; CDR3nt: TGTGCCAGCAGCGCCGGGACACCGGATGAAAAACTGTTTTTT
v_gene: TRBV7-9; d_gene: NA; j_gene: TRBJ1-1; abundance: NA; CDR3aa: CASSTEDSPNTEAFF; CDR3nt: TGTGCCAGCAGCACCGAAGACAGCCCGAACACTGAAGCTTTCTTT
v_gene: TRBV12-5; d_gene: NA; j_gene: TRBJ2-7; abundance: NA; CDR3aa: CASGLDGSYEQYF; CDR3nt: TGTGCTAGTGGTTTGGATGGCTCGTACGAGCAGTACTTC
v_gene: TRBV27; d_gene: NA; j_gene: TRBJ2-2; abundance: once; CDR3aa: CASSLAGVAGELFF; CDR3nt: TGTGCCAGCAGTTTGGCAGGGGTTGCCGGGGAGCTGTTTTTT
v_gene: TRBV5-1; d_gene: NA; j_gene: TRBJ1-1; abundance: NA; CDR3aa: CASSRGEMNTEAFF; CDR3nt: TGCGCCAGCAGCAGAGGGGAAATGAACACTGAAGCTTTCTTT
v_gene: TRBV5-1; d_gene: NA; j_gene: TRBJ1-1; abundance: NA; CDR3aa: CASSLGGHNTEAFF; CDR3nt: TGCGCCAGCAGCTTGGGAGGCCACAACACTGAAGCTTTCTTT
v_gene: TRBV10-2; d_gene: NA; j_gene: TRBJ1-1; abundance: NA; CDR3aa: CASSGGYTEAFF; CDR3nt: TGCGCCAGCAGCGGGGGATACACTGAAGCTTTCTTT
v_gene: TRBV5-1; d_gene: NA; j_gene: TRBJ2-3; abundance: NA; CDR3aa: CASSPEEPSTDTQYF; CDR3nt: TGCGCCAGCAGCCCAGAGGAACCTAGCACAGATACGCAGTATTTT
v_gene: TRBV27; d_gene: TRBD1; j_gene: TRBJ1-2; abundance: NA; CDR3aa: CASSSTGTGVGGYTF; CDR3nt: TGTGCCAGCAGTTCAACCGGGACAGGGGTTGGTGGCTACACCTTC
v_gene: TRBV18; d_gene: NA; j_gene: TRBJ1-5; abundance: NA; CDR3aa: CASSPLIEQPQHF; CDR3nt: TGTGCCAGCTCACCACTAATCGAGCAGCCCCAGCATTTT